This T cell receptor (beta chain) was profiled in a study of CXCR3 chemokines and chemotherapy response in bladder cancer. By share, this clonotype counts as medium-sized. V lost 3 bases and J lost 6; bases outside the gene matches: 8. There are 15 residues in the CDR3. Germline V lookup: CDR1 LNHDA, CDR2 SQIVND (reference sequence). TCRdb re-called the PCR reads with MiXCR, one entry per CDR3 protein. Of approximately 2,300 distinct CDR3 sequences listed, approximately 7% are singletons. This chain links TRBV19 with TRBJ2-3, with 8 bases matching TRBD2. The sample was taken from a patient whose treatment included neoadjuvant chemotherapy. The sequence was obtained from a human donor with bladder cancer that responded to neoadjuvant chemotherapy. The CDR3 DNA is TGTGCCAGTAGTATTTGGAGCGGGAGTGGTGATACGCAGTATTTT. It is translated as CASSIWSGSGDTQYF.